This is a list of T cell receptor beta chains from one sample in a study of T-cell memory formation after mild COVID-19. TCRdb analysed the 5' RACE reads with MiXCR anew, one entry per CDR3 protein. The sample lists tens of thousands of distinct CDR3 sequences; over 6.5% were seen once. The sequencing input was PBMCs or a T cell subset sorted from them (not recorded which). These receptor sequences come from a man aged 18 to 29 who had mild COVID-19 (a few samples of this study predate the infection). Cell type and time point are not known. CDR3s include the opening cysteine and the closing phenylalanine or tryptophan. A D gene is named only where the DNA matches it firmly. A row's size may be missing; if present it is once, few, many or a size class.

-	TRBD2	TRBV6-5	16	TRBJ2-3	CASSYGERGVGDTQYF	TGTGCCAGCAGTTACGGGGAGCGGGGTGTTGGAGATACGCAGTATTTT
many	-	TRBV7-2	15	TRBJ2-2	CASSFDSQNTGELFF	TGTGCCAGCAGCTTCGACTCCCAGAACACCGGGGAGCTGTTTTTT
few	-	TRBV15	16	TRBJ2-7	CATSRDQLEAQSEQYF	TGTGCCACCAGCAGAGATCAGTTAGAGGCCCAATCCGAGCAGTACTTC
few	-	TRBV19	14	TRBJ2-5	CASSIRSPGGTQYF	TGTGCCAGTAGTATCCGGAGCCCTGGGGGGACCCAGTACTTC
-	-	TRBV6-5	14	TRBJ2-7	CASSALERSYEQYF	TGTGCCAGCAGTGCCCTTGAGCGTTCCTACGAGCAGTACTTC
many	-	TRBV3-1	13	TRBJ2-2	CASSQEGVGELFF	TGTGCCAGCAGCCAAGAAGGAGTCGGGGAGCTGTTTTTT
few	-	TRBV6-5	13	TRBJ1-2	CASSYRDGHGYTF	TGTGCCAGCAGTTACCGGGACGGGCATGGCTACACCTTC
-	TRBD1	TRBV6-5	15	TRBJ1-1	CASRRTGTVFPEAFF	TGTGCCAGCAGACGAACCGGGACAGTCTTCCCTGAAGCTTTCTTT
few	-	TRBV3-1	11	TRBJ1-6	CASGPESPLHF	TGTGCCAGCGGTCCTGAGTCACCCCTCCACTTT
few	-	TRBV7-3	14	TRBJ1-5	CASRPTGRGQPQHF	TGTGCCAGCAGACCAACAGGCCGAGGGCAGCCCCAGCATTTT
few	-	TRBV9	16	TRBJ2-5	CASSVAASARQETQYF	TGTGCCAGCAGCGTAGCTGCTAGCGCCCGCCAAGAGACCCAGTACTTC
-	TRBD2	TRBV28	16	TRBJ2-3	CASSPPSSGGTDTQYF	TGTGCCAGCAGTCCACCATCTAGCGGGGGAACAGATACGCAGTATTTT
many	TRBD1	TRBV5-6	15	TRBJ2-5	CASSLFTGDQETQYF	TGTGCCAGCAGCTTGTTCACAGGGGACCAAGAGACCCAGTACTTC
few	TRBD1	TRBV5-5	18	TRBJ1-4	CASSLVKGTAATNEKLFF	TGTGCCAGCAGCCTGGTTAAAGGGACAGCGGCAACTAATGAAAAACTGTTTTTT
-	-	TRBV9	15	TRBJ1-3	CASSPMTGPRNTIYF	TGTGCCAGCAGCCCCATGACAGGTCCCAGAAACACCATATATTTT
many	TRBD2	TRBV24-1	15	TRBJ2-5	CATSDPASGEETQYF	TGTGCCACCAGTGATCCGGCTAGCGGGGAAGAGACCCAGTACTTC
-	TRBD2	TRBV5-1	13	TRBJ2-1	CASSFGGANEQFF	TGCGCCAGCAGCTTCGGGGGGGCGAATGAGCAGTTCTTC
few	TRBD2	TRBV20-1	14	TRBJ2-7	CSAGTSGGMDEQYF	TGCAGTGCAGGGACTAGCGGGGGTATGGACGAGCAGTACTTC
-	TRBD1	TRBV3-1	15	TRBJ1-2	CASSQTQTGGLGYTF	TGTGCCAGCAGCCAGACTCAGACAGGGGGATTGGGCTACACCTTC
-	-	TRBV19	14	TRBJ1-1	CATRRDTVNTEAFF	TGTGCCACCAGGCGGGATACTGTGAACACTGAAGCTTTCTTT
-	-	TRBV20-1	12	TRBJ2-1	CSARESVNEQFF	TGCAGTGCTAGAGAATCGGTTAATGAGCAGTTCTTC
-	TRBD1	TRBV15	16	TRBJ2-7	CATSRRVQGRGYEQYF	TGTGCCACCAGCAGACGGGTACAGGGGAGAGGGTACGAGCAGTACTTC
many	TRBD1	TRBV4-3	14	TRBJ2-2	CASSQRQGIGELFF	TGCGCCAGCAGCCAAAGACAGGGGATCGGGGAGCTGTTTTTT
few	-	TRBV6-2/TRBV6-3	14	TRBJ1-1	CASSYSRMNTEAFF	TGTGCCAGCAGTTACTCGAGAATGAACACTGAAGCTTTCTTT
few	TRBD1	TRBV9	12	TRBJ1-2	CASSESSRGHTF	TGTGCCAGCAGCGAGAGCTCCAGGGGGCACACCTTC
-	-	TRBV29-1	10	TRBJ1-1	CSVQNTEAFF	TGCAGCGTGCAGAACACTGAAGCTTTCTTT
-	-	TRBV4-1	15	TRBJ1-2	CASSYPRVYGYGYTF	TGCGCCAGCAGCTACCCCAGGGTGTACGGCTATGGCTACACCTTC
few	-	TRBV7-2	15	TRBJ1-2	CASSPGSGANYGYTF	TGTGCCAGCAGCCCCGGCTCGGGGGCGAACTATGGCTACACCTTC
many	-	TRBV7-6	13	TRBJ2-7	CASGTLSSYEQYF	TGTGCCAGCGGAACTCTAAGCTCCTACGAGCAGTACTTC
-	-	TRBV7-9	15	TRBJ2-7	CASSASSWSSYEQYF	TGTGCCAGCAGCGCTAGCTCTTGGAGCTCCTACGAGCAGTACTTC
few	-	TRBV4-3	15	TRBJ1-5	CASSQDALSNQPQHF	TGCGCCAGCAGCCAAGACGCCCTCAGCAATCAGCCCCAGCATTTT
many	TRBD1	TRBV5-1	14	TRBJ2-1	CASNDPQGAWEQFF	TGCGCCAGCAATGACCCCCAGGGGGCGTGGGAGCAGTTCTTC
-	-	TRBV7-9	15	TRBJ2-6	CASSPRGSGANVLTF	TGTGCCAGCAGCCCAAGGGGCTCTGGGGCCAACGTCCTGACTTTC
few	-	TRBV4-1	16	TRBJ2-3	CASSQVTRALTDTQYF	TGCGCCAGCAGCCAAGTGACGCGGGCCCTCACAGATACGCAGTATTTT
few	TRBD1	TRBV20-1	14	TRBJ1-2	CSAPMPGGNYGYTF	TGCAGTGCCCCTATGCCAGGGGGAAACTATGGCTACACCTTC
many	-	TRBV27	15	TRBJ1-2	CASSSGDSLKGGYTF	TGTGCCAGCAGTTCCGGTGACAGCCTAAAGGGGGGCTACACCTTC
-	-	TRBV28	14	TRBJ2-4	CASRNPGAKNIQYF	TGTGCCAGCAGAAACCCGGGTGCCAAAAACATTCAGTACTTC
few	-	TRBV4-3	14	TRBJ2-3	CASSQAGGEDTQYF	TGCGCCAGCAGCCAAGCGGGGGGCGAAGATACGCAGTATTTT
many	-	TRBV28	12	TRBJ1-1	CASESVNTEAFF	TGTGCCAGCGAGTCAGTAAACACTGAAGCTTTCTTT
few	TRBD1	TRBV7-2	14	TRBJ1-5	CASRGTGGNQPQHF	TGTGCCAGCAGGGGGACAGGGGGCAATCAGCCCCAGCATTTT
few	-	TRBV12-3/TRBV12-4	15	TRBJ1-1	CASRPGGYINTEAFF	TGTGCCAGCAGACCTGGGGGGTACATTAACACTGAAGCTTTCTTT
many	TRBD1	TRBV5-1	15	TRBJ2-7	CASSLGRTGPYEQYF	TGCGCCAGCAGCTTGGGCCGGACAGGTCCCTACGAGCAGTACTTC